Following are 15 T cell receptor beta chains from one sample sequenced in a study of blood T cell repertoires in COVID-19. TCRdb keeps only in-frame clones here, not all; method: immunoSEQ multiplex PCR. The sample holds tens of thousands of clones, 65% to 90% seen once. Material for sequencing was peripheral blood. These receptors were taken from a woman at least 80 years old with acute or convalescent COVID-19.

This chain connects TRBV20-1 to TRBJ1-3, with unresolved D. The length of the CDR3 is 11 residues. The V gene lost 0 bases and the J gene lost 5 bases, with 2 bases spanning the gap. Germline loops: CDR1 DFQATT, CDR2 SNEGSKA (reference sequence). CDR3 protein: CSARDRNTIYF. CDR3 coding DNA: TGCAGTGCTAGAGATAGAAACACCATATATTTT.

The chain links TRBV5-5 to TRBJ1-1; no firm D call. Looked up from germline, CDR1 is SGHKS and CDR2 is YYEKEE (reference sequence). The CDR3 runs 14 residues. Trimming cost V 0 bases and J 2 bases, with 8 bases left between them. This CDR3 is CASSLDLSNTEAFF. CDR3 nucleotides: TGTGCCAGCAGCTTGGACCTTAGCAACACTGAAGCTTTCTTT.

The chain recombines TRBV5-5 with TRBJ1-6; D possibly corresponds to TRBD1 (6 bases). CDR3 length equals 16 residues. V gave up 5 bases and J gave up 7 bases, with 19 bases separating them. Germline V lookup: CDR1 SGHKS, CDR2 YYEKEE (reference sequence). The CDR3 loop reads CASRPRTDSLNSPLHF. CDR3 in DNA: TGTGCCAGCAGACCCAGGACAGATAGTTTGAATTCACCCCTCCACTTT.

The genes are TRBV6-5 and TRBJ1-6; D is undetermined. The CDR3 length is 12 residues. The V end lost 6 bases, the J end lost 10 bases, and 10 bases lay between the germline ends. Germline V gene sequence: CDR1 MNHEY, CDR2 SVGAGI. For the CDR3, the DNA is TGTGCCAGCAGCTTATCTCGGTCACCCCTCCACTTT. This codes for CASSLSRSPLHF.

The chain employs TRBV5-1 and TRBJ2-7, with D perhaps TRBD2 (5 bases). Germline-derived CDR1 and CDR2 are SGHRS and YFSETQ. Trimming stripped 0 bases from V and 0 bases from J, with 13 bases between. The CDR3 has 16 residues. For the CDR3, the DNA is TGCGCCAGCAGCTTGGCCGCGGGCCGAATCTCCTACGAGCAGTACTTC. Translation: CASSLAAGRISYEQYF. Complete variable domain (other parts from reference TRBV5-1 and TRBJ2-7): KAGVTQTPRYLIKTRGQQVTLSCSPISGHRSVSWYQQTPGQGLQFLFEYFSETQRNKGNFPGRFSGRQFSNSRSEMNVSTLELGDSALYLCASSLAAGRISYEQYFGPGTRLTVT.

For this clone: It is unclear where the CDR3 begins or ends on the DNA, so no DNA is shown, and the CDR3 is as TCRdb lists it. J is TRBJ1-2 and V is TRBV21-1; TRBD1 is taken as the D call from the table, unchecked against the DNA. TRBV21-1 is a pseudogene locus. The CDR3 totals 17 residues, both ends included. CDR3 loop: CASRVGTGAFFWYGYTF.

The sample holds a few counts of this clone. The chain joins TRBV5-1 to TRBJ1-2; D unresolved. The CDR3 extends over 15 amino acids. The germline gives CDR1 SGHRS, CDR2 YFSETQ. Trimming cost V 4 bases and J 5 bases, with 18 bases left between them. The CDR3 sequence: CASSHKEEGNYGYTF. CDR3 sequence (DNA): TGCGCCAGCAGCCACAAGGAGGAGGGAAATTATGGCTACACCTTC.

The table lists this clone with a few counts. The rearrangement joins TRBV3-1 (or the pseudogene TRBV3-2) to TRBJ2-3; D is ambiguous. This CDR3 is 12 amino acids long. The germline gives CDR1 LGHDT, CDR2 YNNKEL (reference sequence). V was shortened by 3 bases and J by 2 bases, with 3 bases between the two germline ends. This chain's CDR3 is CASSQYTDTQYF. In DNA form, the CDR3 reads TGTGCCAGCAGCCAGTACACAGATACGCAGTATTTT.

Notes on this clone: Additional DNA sequences in this sample encode the identical CDR3. The chain recombines TRBV10-3 with TRBJ1-1; 8 positions match TRBD1. The CDR3 consists of 13 residues. Germline CDR1 is ENHRY and CDR2 is SYGVKD. The J segment lost 4 bases and the V segment lost 6 bases, leaving 4 bases of the junction unmatched. The CDR3 nucleotides read TGTGCCATCAGCGGAACAGGGGGCACTGAAGCTTTCTTT. This encodes CAISGTGGTEAFF.

The chain employs TRBV12-5 and TRBJ2-5; D is ambiguous. Germline CDR1 and CDR2: LGHNT and FRNRAP. The CDR3 runs 13 residues. Trimming stripped 6 bases from V and 5 bases from J, with 13 bases between. The CDR3 DNA reads TGTGCTAGTGGCCCCTTCTACGGGGAGACCCAGTACTTC. Protein product: CASGPFYGETQYF.

The chain couples TRBV11-2 to TRBJ2-3; D uncertain. The CDR3 length is 14 residues. The V and J ends lost 1 base and 6 bases respectively, with 11 bases between them. Germline V gene lookup returns CDR1 SGHAT and CDR2 FQNNGV. This chain's CDR3 is CASSLGGWLDTQYF. The CDR3 coding sequence is TGTGCCAGCAGCTTAGGCGGTTGGTTGGATACGCAGTATTTT.

J is TRBJ1-2 and V is TRBV6-6; tentative D call: TRBD1 (6 bases). CDR1 and CDR2 from the germline V gene are MNHNY and SVGAGI (reference sequence). Trimming took off 8 bases at V and 5 bases at J, with 6 bases between the two ends. This CDR3 spans 10 amino acids. CDR3 sequence: CASGQYGYTF. CDR3 coding DNA: TGTGCCAGCGGACAGTATGGCTACACCTTC.

This chain uses TRBV7-2 with TRBJ1-2; D is ambiguous. Germline CDR1 and CDR2: SGHTA and FQGNSA. The CDR3 loop spans 13 amino acids. V lost 2 bases and J 8 bases, leaving 12 bases between the germline ends. Here the CDR3 reads CASSLRAAAGYTF. CDR3 DNA sequence: TGTGCCAGCAGCTTACGAGCGGCGGCAGGCTACACCTTC.

The gene calls are TRBV7-9 and TRBJ1-2; a weak D match, TRBD1 (5 bases). Germline V gene data show CDR1 as SEHNR and CDR2 as FQNEAQ (reference sequence). The CDR3 is made up of 13 amino acids. Trimming pared 5 bases from V and 5 bases from J, leaving 12 bases between. The CDR3 sequence: CASSPATAYGYTF. Here the CDR3 DNA reads TGTGCCAGCAGCCCTGCGACAGCATATGGCTACACCTTC.

The chain joins TRBV10-3 to TRBJ2-7, with 7 bases that match TRBD2. The CDR3 runs 15 residues. Germline values: CDR1 ENHRY, CDR2 SYGVKD. J lost 3 bases, V lost 6 bases, and 11 bases had no gene match. The CDR3 loop is CAISGASRGSYEQYF. CDR3 sequence (DNA): TGTGCCATCAGCGGAGCGTCCCGCGGGAGCTACGAGCAGTACTTC.